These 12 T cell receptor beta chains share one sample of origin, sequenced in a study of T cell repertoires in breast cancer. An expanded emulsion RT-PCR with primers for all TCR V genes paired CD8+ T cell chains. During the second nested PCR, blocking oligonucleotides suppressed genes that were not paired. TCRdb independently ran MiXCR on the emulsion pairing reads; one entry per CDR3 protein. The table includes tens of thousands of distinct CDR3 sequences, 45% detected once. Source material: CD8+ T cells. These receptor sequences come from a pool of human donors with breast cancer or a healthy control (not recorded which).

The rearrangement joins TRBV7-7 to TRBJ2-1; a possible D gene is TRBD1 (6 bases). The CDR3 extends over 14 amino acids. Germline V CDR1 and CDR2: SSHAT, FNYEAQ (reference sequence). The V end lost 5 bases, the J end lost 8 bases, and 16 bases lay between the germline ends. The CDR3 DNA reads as TGTGCCAGCAGCCTGGGGACATCGGATCATGAGCAGTTCTTC. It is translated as CASSLGTSDHEQFF.

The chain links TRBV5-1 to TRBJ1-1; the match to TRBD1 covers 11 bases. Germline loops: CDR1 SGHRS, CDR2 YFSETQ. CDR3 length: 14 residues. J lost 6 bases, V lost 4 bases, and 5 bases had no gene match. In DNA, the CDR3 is TGCGCCAGCAGCCCAGGGACAGGGGGGCCTGAAGCTTTCTTT. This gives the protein CASSPGTGGPEAFF.

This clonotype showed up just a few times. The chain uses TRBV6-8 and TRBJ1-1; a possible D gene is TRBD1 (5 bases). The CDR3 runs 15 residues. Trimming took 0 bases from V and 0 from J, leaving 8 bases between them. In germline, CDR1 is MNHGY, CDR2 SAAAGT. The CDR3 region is CASSYSTGMNTEAFF. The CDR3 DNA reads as TGTGCCAGCAGTTACTCCACAGGCATGAACACTGAAGCTTTCTTT.

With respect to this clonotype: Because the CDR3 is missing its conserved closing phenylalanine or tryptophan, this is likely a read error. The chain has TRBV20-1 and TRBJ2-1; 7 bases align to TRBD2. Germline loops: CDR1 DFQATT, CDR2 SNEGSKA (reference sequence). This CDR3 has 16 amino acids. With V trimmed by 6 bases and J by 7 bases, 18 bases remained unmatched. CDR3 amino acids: CSADRGAENGGNEQFL. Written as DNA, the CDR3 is TGCAGTGCAGATCGGGGCGCCGAGAACGGGGGGAATGAGCAGTTCCTC.

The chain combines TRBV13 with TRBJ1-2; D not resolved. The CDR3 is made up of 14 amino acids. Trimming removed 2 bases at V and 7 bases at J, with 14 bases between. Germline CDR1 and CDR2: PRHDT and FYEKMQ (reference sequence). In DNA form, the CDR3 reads TGTGCCAGCAGCTTATGGGCCCGACGAGGTGGCTACACCTTC. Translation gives CASSLWARRGGYTF.

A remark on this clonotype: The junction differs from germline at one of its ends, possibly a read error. CDR3 residues: CASNTSRGSTDTQCF. The CDR3 DNA is TGTGCCAGCAATACCTCTAGAGGAAGCACAGATACGCAGTGTTTT. The rearrangement links TRBV27 to TRBJ2-3; D is unresolved. This CDR3 is 15 amino acids long. In germline, CDR1 is MNHEY, CDR2 SMNVEV (reference sequence).

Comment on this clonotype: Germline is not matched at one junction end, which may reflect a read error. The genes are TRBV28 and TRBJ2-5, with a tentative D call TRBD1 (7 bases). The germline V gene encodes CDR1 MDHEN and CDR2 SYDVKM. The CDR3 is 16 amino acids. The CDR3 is CASSPRGTAVQETQHF. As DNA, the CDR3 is TGTGCCAGCAGCCCCCGGGGGACAGCGGTCCAAGAGACCCAGCACTTC.

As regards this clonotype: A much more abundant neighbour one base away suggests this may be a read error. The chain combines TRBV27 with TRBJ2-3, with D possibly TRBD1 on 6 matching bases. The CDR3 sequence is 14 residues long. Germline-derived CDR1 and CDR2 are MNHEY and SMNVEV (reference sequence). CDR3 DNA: TGTGCCAACTTCCAGGGGCCTTTCACAGATACGCAGTGTTTT. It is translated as CANFQGPFTDTQCF.

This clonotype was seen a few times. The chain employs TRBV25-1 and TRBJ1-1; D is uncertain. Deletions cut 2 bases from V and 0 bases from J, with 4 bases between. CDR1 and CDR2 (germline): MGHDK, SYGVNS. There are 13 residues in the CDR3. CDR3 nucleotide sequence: TGTGCCAGCAGTGAAACGATGAACACTGAAGCTTTCTTT. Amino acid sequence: CASSETMNTEAFF.

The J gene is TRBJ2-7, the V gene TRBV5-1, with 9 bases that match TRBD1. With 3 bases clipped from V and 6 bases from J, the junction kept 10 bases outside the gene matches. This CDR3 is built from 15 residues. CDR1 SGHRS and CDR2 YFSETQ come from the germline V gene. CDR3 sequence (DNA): TGCGCCAGCAGCTCATCCCCGGGACAGGGTCTCGAGCAGTACTTC. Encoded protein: CASSSSPGQGLEQYF.

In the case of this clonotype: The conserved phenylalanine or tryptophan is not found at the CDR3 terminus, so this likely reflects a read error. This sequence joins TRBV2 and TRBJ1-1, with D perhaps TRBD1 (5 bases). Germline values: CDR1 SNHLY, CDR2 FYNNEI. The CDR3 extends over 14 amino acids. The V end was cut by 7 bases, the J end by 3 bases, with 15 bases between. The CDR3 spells CASKRGNEDTEAFL. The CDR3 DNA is TGTGCCAGCAAGAGGGGCAACGAGGACACTGAAGCTTTCCTT.

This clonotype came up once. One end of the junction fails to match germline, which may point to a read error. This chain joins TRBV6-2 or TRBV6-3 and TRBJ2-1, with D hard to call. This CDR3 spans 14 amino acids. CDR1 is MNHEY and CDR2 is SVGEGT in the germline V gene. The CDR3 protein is CASSYTFEYNGQFF. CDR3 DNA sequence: TGTGCCAGCAGTTACACCTTCGAGTACAATGGGCAGTTCTTC.